One T cell receptor (beta chain) is described in this entry. With a much larger clone just one base away, this may be a read error. Listed TCR primers, together with previously described methods, were used for the bulk TCR libraries. A single record per CDR3 protein comes from TCRdb applying MiXCR to the PCR reads. The sample includes about 86,000 distinct CDR3 sequences, nearly 25% of them seen just once. The data belong to a study of molecular identifiers for immune sequencing clone quantification. CDR1 and CDR2 from the germline V gene are MNHEY and SVGAGI. CDR3 length equals 13 residues. Sequencing used naive CD8+ T cells from blood, with Jurkat cell RNA spiked in. The subset denotes: FACS-sorted CD8+CD4-CCR7+CD45RA+ naive T cells. The receptor was isolated from a human donor in good health. Some libraries in this study had Jurkat cell RNA spiked in. The V call is TRBV6-5, the J call TRBJ2-7; D is ambiguous. The CDR3 bases are TGTGCCAGCAGTTACTGGGGTAGCTACGGGCAGTACTTC. As protein: CASSYWGSYGQYF.